A selection of T cell receptor beta chains follows, all from one sample in a study of T cells in Graves' hyperthyroidism and ophthalmopathy. TCRdb passed the multiplex PCR reads through MiXCR, listing each CDR3 protein once. The sample has some 690,000 distinct CDR3 sequences, 15% to 20% seen once. Sample: blood. These receptors originate from a man in his forties or fifties with Graves' hyperthyroidism. The CDR3 runs from the conserved cysteine through the conserved F or W. The D gene is left open where the match is weak. Clone size, where shown, is once, few, many, or a class for clones that have expanded.

D gene: TRBD2; J gene: TRBJ2-5; clone size: many; V gene: TRBV5-1; CDR3 protein: CASSLGYSGAQETQYF; CDR3 DNA: TGCGCCAGCAGCTTGGGATATAGCGGGGCCCAAGAGACCCAGTACTTC
D gene: -; J gene: TRBJ2-7; clone size: many; V gene: TRBV28; CDR3 protein: CATGVAWGRGSYEQYF; CDR3 DNA: TGTGCCACGGGAGTCGCTTGGGGGCGGGGCTCCTACGAGCAGTACTTC
D gene: -; J gene: TRBJ1-3; clone size: -; V gene: TRBV19; CDR3 protein: CASSGRRTGNTIYF; CDR3 DNA: TGTGCCAGTAGTGGACGACGTACTGGAAACACCATATATTTT
D gene: -; J gene: TRBJ1-4; clone size: many; V gene: TRBV12-3/TRBV12-4; CDR3 protein: CASRPFGGPNEKLFF; CDR3 DNA: TGTGCCAGCAGACCCTTTGGGGGACCTAATGAAAAACTGTTTTTT
D gene: -; J gene: TRBJ2-2; clone size: many; V gene: TRBV9; CDR3 protein: CASSGAGEANTGELFF; CDR3 DNA: TGTGCCAGCAGCGGGGCCGGGGAAGCGAACACCGGGGAGCTGTTTTTT
D gene: TRBD2; J gene: TRBJ2-5; clone size: -; V gene: TRBV7-9; CDR3 protein: CASSSSVWVAGETQYF; CDR3 DNA: TGTGCCAGCAGCTCATCTGTGTGGGTAGCGGGAGAGACCCAGTACTTC
D gene: TRBD2; J gene: TRBJ2-2; clone size: few; V gene: TRBV24-1; CDR3 protein: CATSEYGLAGTGELFF; CDR3 DNA: TGTGCCACCAGTGAATACGGGTTAGCGGGCACCGGGGAGCTGTTTTTT
D gene: TRBD1; J gene: TRBJ2-7; clone size: few; V gene: TRBV20-1; CDR3 protein: CSGDRDSYEQYF; CDR3 DNA: TGCAGTGGAGACAGGGATTCCTACGAGCAGTACTTC
D gene: TRBD1; J gene: TRBJ2-7; clone size: -; V gene: TRBV7-9; CDR3 protein: CASSLAGDRTEQYF; CDR3 DNA: TGTGCCAGCAGCTTAGCGGGGGACAGGACTGAGCAGTACTTC
D gene: -; J gene: TRBJ2-7; clone size: -; V gene: TRBV6-5; CDR3 protein: CAGSYSGGRYEQYF; CDR3 DNA: TGTGCCGGCAGTTACTCGGGGGGCAGGTACGAGCAGTACTTC
D gene: -; J gene: TRBJ1-2; clone size: many; V gene: TRBV13; CDR3 protein: CASSLGSYGYTF; CDR3 DNA: TGTGCCAGCAGCTTAGGTAGCTATGGCTACACCTTC
D gene: TRBD1; J gene: TRBJ2-7; clone size: few; V gene: TRBV20-1; CDR3 protein: CSANPGQGRTEQYF; CDR3 DNA: TGCAGTGCAAACCCGGGACAGGGAAGAACCGAGCAGTACTTC
D gene: TRBD2; J gene: TRBJ2-7; clone size: few; V gene: TRBV6-5; CDR3 protein: CASSYSGAGGSSYEQYF; CDR3 DNA: TGTGCCAGCAGTTACTCGGGGGCGGGAGGCTCCTCCTACGAGCAGTACTTC
D gene: -; J gene: TRBJ2-1; clone size: many; V gene: TRBV7-2; CDR3 protein: CASSLEQIRGLNEQFF; CDR3 DNA: TGTGCCAGCAGCTTAGAACAGATAAGAGGTCTCAATGAGCAGTTCTTC
D gene: -; J gene: TRBJ1-3; clone size: -; V gene: TRBV7-2; CDR3 protein: CASSLGRNSGNTIYF; CDR3 DNA: TGTGCCAGCAGCTTAGGACGGAACTCTGGAAACACCATATATTTT
D gene: -; J gene: TRBJ2-7; clone size: -; V gene: TRBV12-3/TRBV12-4; CDR3 protein: CASSLAVFGSSYEQYF; CDR3 DNA: TGTGCCAGCAGTTTAGCGGTTTTTGGGAGCTCCTACGAGCAGTACTTC
D gene: -; J gene: TRBJ1-1; clone size: few; V gene: TRBV9; CDR3 protein: CASSVVGDSTEAFF; CDR3 DNA: TGTGCCAGCAGCGTAGTGGGGGACTCCACTGAAGCTTTCTTT
D gene: -; J gene: TRBJ2-7; clone size: few; V gene: TRBV12-3/TRBV12-4; CDR3 protein: CASSQFSEQYF; CDR3 DNA: TGTGCCAGCAGTCAATTTAGTGAGCAGTACTTC
D gene: TRBD2; J gene: TRBJ2-5; clone size: few; V gene: TRBV20-1; CDR3 protein: CSARDTGLAGGAPQSQYF; CDR3 DNA: TGCAGTGCTAGAGATACAGGACTAGCGGGAGGCGCACCTCAGTCCCAGTACTTC
D gene: -; J gene: TRBJ1-2; clone size: -; V gene: TRBV4-1; CDR3 protein: CASSHWFTNYGYTF; CDR3 DNA: TGCGCCAGCAGCCACTGGTTTACGAACTATGGCTACACCTTC
D gene: -; J gene: TRBJ2-1; clone size: many; V gene: TRBV28; CDR3 protein: CASSFEYSYNEQFF; CDR3 DNA: TGTGCCAGCAGTTTTGAATACTCCTACAATGAGCAGTTCTTC
D gene: -; J gene: TRBJ2-5; clone size: -; V gene: TRBV20-1; CDR3 protein: CSARPATELQETQYF; CDR3 DNA: TGCAGTGCTAGGCCAGCGACGGAATTACAAGAGACCCAGTACTTC
D gene: TRBD2; J gene: TRBJ2-7; clone size: many; V gene: TRBV27; CDR3 protein: CASSFKRESYEQYF; CDR3 DNA: TGTGCCAGCAGTTTCAAGCGGGAATCCTACGAGCAGTACTTC
D gene: TRBD1; J gene: TRBJ2-7; clone size: many; V gene: TRBV28; CDR3 protein: CASDRDSYEQYF; CDR3 DNA: TGTGCCAGCGACCGGGACAGCTACGAGCAGTACTTC
D gene: -; J gene: TRBJ2-7; clone size: many; V gene: TRBV7-3; CDR3 protein: CASSLFPGEGEQYF; CDR3 DNA: TGTGCCAGCAGCTTATTCCCAGGCGAGGGAGAGCAGTACTTC
D gene: -; J gene: TRBJ1-1; clone size: many; V gene: TRBV6-1; CDR3 protein: CASSRTREGTEAFF; CDR3 DNA: TGTGCCAGCAGCCGTACCCGGGAGGGGACTGAAGCTTTCTTT
D gene: TRBD1; J gene: TRBJ2-2; clone size: few; V gene: TRBV6-1; CDR3 protein: CASSPGGTGNTGELFF; CDR3 DNA: TGTGCCAGCAGTCCCGGTGGGACAGGGAACACCGGGGAGCTGTTTTTT